This T cell receptor beta chain was identified in a study of blood T cell repertoires in COVID-19. The method was immunoSEQ multiplex PCR; TCRdb's version includes in-frame clones alone and lacks a portion of them. The sample has some 97,000 clones; over 80% are singletons. Germline-derived CDR1 and CDR2 are SGDLS and YYNGEE. The trim removed 3 bases at V and 2 bases at J, leaving 7 bases unmatched. This CDR3 is built from 15 residues. V is TRBV9 and J is TRBJ2-7; 8 nucleotides agree with TRBD1. This clonotype originated in a man over 45 with active or convalescent COVID-19. The specimen sequenced was peripheral blood. CDR3 in DNA: TGTGCCAGCAGCGCATCAGGGGGCTGGGCCTACGAGCAGTACTTC. Its protein is CASSASGGWAYEQYF.